A selection of T cell receptor beta chains follows, all from one sample in a study of technical replicates of blood from several donors. Some clones are missing from TCRdb's copy, which holds only in-frame ones; the method was immunoSEQ multiplex PCR. The sample yields 65,000 to 85,000 clones, 95% to 98% seen once. The source material was T cells isolated from PBMCs. These receptors were obtained from a human donor in good health. CDR3s include the opening cysteine and the closing phenylalanine or tryptophan. The D gene is left open where the match is weak. A clone size is listed for some rows: how often the clone was seen (once, few, many), or a class if it is expanded.

clone_size,d_call,cdr3_length,v_call,j_call,cdr3_nt,cdr3_aa
NA,NA,15,TRBV11-3,TRBJ1-1,TGTGCCAGCAGCTTATATACCGGAGAGAACACTGAAGCTTTCTTT,CASSLYTGENTEAFF
NA,NA,15,TRBV19,TRBJ1-5,TGTGCCAGTAGTATTAGGTGGGGGGTGGTTCAGCCCCAGCATTTT,CASSIRWGVVQPQHF
NA,TRBD1,15,TRBV6-6,TRBJ1-2,TGTGCCAGCAGTTACCGGCAGGGGGCTCTCTATGGCTACACCTTC,CASSYRQGALYGYTF
NA,NA,16,TRBV5-1,TRBJ1-1,TGCGCCAGCAGCTTGGCCTCGGGTGCCATGAACACTGAAGCTTTCTTT,CASSLASGAMNTEAFF
once,TRBD2,11,TRBV30,TRBJ2-1,TGTGCCTGGAGTGTACCAGCGGGACCGTTCTTC,CAWSVPAGPFF
NA,TRBD1,17,TRBV9,TRBJ2-1,TGTGCCAGCAGCGTCTACTCGGGGACAGAGCCATACAATGAGCAGTTCTTC,CASSVYSGTEPYNEQFF
NA,NA,16,TRBV6-5,TRBJ1-5,TGTGCCAGCAGTTCACAGGGAGTTCAGAGCAATCAGCCCCAGCATTTT,CASSSQGVQSNQPQHF
NA,TRBD1,12,TRBV18,TRBJ1-1,TGTGCCAGCTCGCATCCGGGACAGGAAGCTTTCTTT,CASSHPGQEAFF
NA,TRBD2,16,TRBV4-1,TRBJ2-5,TGCGCCAGCAGCCAAGATCGGGCGGGAGTAGAGGAGACCCAGTACTTC,CASSQDRAGVEETQYF
NA,TRBD2,14,TRBV30,TRBJ2-7,TGTGCCTGGAGTGTTGGAGCGGGACCCTACGAGCAGTACTTC,CAWSVGAGPYEQYF
once,TRBD2,15,TRBV11-3,TRBJ2-3,TGTGCCAGCAGCCCTAGCGGGAGTAGCACAGATACGCAGTATTTT,CASSPSGSSTDTQYF
NA,TRBD2,15,TRBV11-2,TRBJ2-1,TGTGCCAGCTTGGTCGGTATAGCGGGAAACAATGAGCAGTTCTTC,CASLVGIAGNNEQFF
once,TRBD2,13,TRBV27,TRBJ2-3,TGTGCCAGCAGTTTACCGGGGGGGGAGCCGCAGTATTTT,CASSLPGGEPQYF
NA,NA,14,TRBV19,TRBJ2-7,TGTGCCAGTAGTATAGCGGCCAGGGGCTACGAGCAGTACTTC,CASSIAARGYEQYF
NA,TRBD1,14,TRBV19,TRBJ2-7,TGTGCCAGTAGTATGGACAGGGGGGCGTCCGAGCAGTACTTC,CASSMDRGASEQYF
NA,TRBD2,16,TRBV5-1,TRBJ2-2,TGCGCCAGCAGCTTGGCTAGCGGGAGGGCCACCGGGGAGCTGTTTTTT,CASSLASGRATGELFF
NA,NA,13,TRBV6-1,TRBJ1-5,TGTGCCAGCAAAGCGACTCTTAATCAGCCCCAGCATTTT,CASKATLNQPQHF
NA,NA,13,TRBV13,TRBJ2-7,TGTGCCAGCAGCCTGGGACTGGGCGAAATCCAGTACTTC,CASSLGLGEIQYF
NA,NA,14,TRBV27,TRBJ2-3,TGTGCCAGCAGCTCCGAGACTAGCACAGATACGCAGTATTTT,CASSSETSTDTQYF
NA,TRBD2,14,TRBV27,TRBJ2-7,TGTGCCAGCAGTTATTCGCGCGGGAGGGCCGAGCAGTACTTC,CASSYSRGRAEQYF
NA,NA,14,TRBV30,TRBJ1-5,TGTGCCTGGAGTCTCGTCCGTAGCAATCAGCCCCAGCATTTT,CAWSLVRSNQPQHF
NA,NA,14,TRBV30,TRBJ2-3,TGTGCCTGGAGTGTGACAGCTAGCACAGATACGCAGTATTTT,CAWSVTASTDTQYF
NA,TRBD1,15,TRBV28,TRBJ2-7,TGTGCCAGCAGTTACCCCGGGACAGGGGCCTACGAGCAGTACTTC,CASSYPGTGAYEQYF
once,TRBD1,16,TRBV11-3,TRBJ1-1,TGTGCCAGCAGCCCGTCGACCGGGGACAGGGGATCTGAAGCTTTCTTT,CASSPSTGDRGSEAFF
once,NA,16,TRBV4-2,TRBJ2-1,TGTGCCAGCAGCCAACTAGGGGGAGGGCCGGGCAATGAGCAGTTCTTC,CASSQLGGGPGNEQFF
NA,NA,14,TRBV10-3,TRBJ1-2,TGTGCCATCAGTGATAGAGGCAACTCCTATGGCTACACCTTC,CAISDRGNSYGYTF
NA,NA,13,TRBV5-6,TRBJ1-1,TGTGCCAGCAGCTTGTCGGTGAACACTGAAGCTTTCTTT,CASSLSVNTEAFF
NA,NA,15,TRBV6-6,TRBJ1-5,TGTGCCAGCGCCGCCGGGACATATAGCAATCAGCCCCAGCATTTT,CASAAGTYSNQPQHF
NA,NA,14,TRBV4-1,TRBJ1-1,TGCGCCAGCAGCCAAGAAACTGCGAACACTGAAGCTTTCTTT,CASSQETANTEAFF
once,TRBD2,16,TRBV5-4,TRBJ2-3,TGTGCCAGCAGCTTGGGGCTAGCGGGAAACGCAGATACGCAGTATTTT,CASSLGLAGNADTQYF
NA,NA,15,TRBV6-5,TRBJ1-1,TGTGCCAGCAGTTACTCGACAACAGGGTGGACTGAAGCTTTCTTT,CASSYSTTGWTEAFF
NA,TRBD1,16,TRBV2,TRBJ1-4,TGTGCCAGCACCGGGACAGGAGGGACGGCCTATGAAAAACTGTTTTTT,CASTGTGGTAYEKLFF
NA,NA,12,TRBV7-9,TRBJ1-1,TGTGCCAGCAGCTTAGGATCCCGGGAAGCTTTCTTT,CASSLGSREAFF
NA,TRBD1,15,TRBV27,TRBJ2-1,TGTGCCAGCAGTCGGGACAGTGGGTCCTACAATGAGCAGTTCTTC,CASSRDSGSYNEQFF
NA,NA,14,TRBV10-3,TRBJ1-1,TGTGCCATCAAAAGGGGTATTATGAACACTGAAGCTTTCTTT,CAIKRGIMNTEAFF
once,TRBD2,15,TRBV4-3,TRBJ2-7,TGCGCCAGCAGCCGAATCCGGGGGACTAGCGACGAGCAGTACTTC,CASSRIRGTSDEQYF
NA,NA,14,TRBV7-6,TRBJ2-7,TGTGCCAGCAGCTCGTTGTCACCCCAGGACGAGCAGTACTTC,CASSSLSPQDEQYF
NA,TRBD1,13,TRBV5-6,TRBJ2-7,TGTGCCAGCAGCTTGGCCGGGCAAGGGACAGCGTACTTC,CASSLAGQGTAYF
NA,NA,15,TRBV27,TRBJ1-1,TGTGCCAGCATCAGCGCGACAGGAGGAAAAACTGAAGCTTTCTTT,CASISATGGKTEAFF